Below, one TCR beta chain is given with its context. Terminally differentiated effector memory CD45RA+ cells were excluded by CCR7 positive selection of CD45RO-negative cells. The data were taken from a study of shared clonotypes between healthy human individuals. TCRdb's copy holds only in-frame clones and misses some; the assay was immunoSEQ multiplex PCR. The sample includes about 870,000 clones, around 93% of them seen just once. Germline lookup yields CDR1 MDHEN and CDR2 SYDVKM. The CDR3 is made up of 15 amino acids. The junction had 6 bases not matched to a gene; V was cut back by 5 bases and J by 5 bases.

The chain joins TRBV28 to TRBJ2-2; TRBD1 matches at 9 bases. The receptor comes from a man aged 25 to 45 in good health. The specimen sequenced was naive CD8+ T cells sorted from blood. The CDR3: CASSLTGTGTGELFF. In DNA, the CDR3 is TGTGCCAGCAGTCTAACCGGGACAGGGACCGGGGAGCTGTTTTTT.